A selection of T cell receptor beta chains follows, all from one sample in a study of early T cells in non-severe SARS-CoV-2 infection. TCRdb fed the 5' RACE reads into MiXCR, producing one record per CDR3 protein. The sample carries fewer than 95,000 distinct CDR3 sequences, around a sixth recorded once. The specimen comprised whole blood, sampled at baseline. These receptors were taken from an adult who was a healthcare worker with PCR-confirmed SARS-CoV-2 infection or an uninfected control (not recorded which). Both conserved end residues are part of each CDR3. The D gene is left open where the match is weak. Rows give clone size only sometimes, using once, few, many, or a class for an expanded clone.

v_gene: TRBV11-2
len: 13
abundance: few
j_gene: TRBJ2-2
d_gene: -
CDR3nt: TGTGCCAGCAGCTTACTCGCCACCGGGGAGCTGTTTTTT
CDR3aa: CASSLLATGELFF

v_gene: TRBV12-3/TRBV12-4
len: 14
abundance: many
j_gene: TRBJ2-7
d_gene: -
CDR3nt: TGTGCCAGCAGTTTGGCCAGGGGAGCCCACGAGCAGTACTTC
CDR3aa: CASSLARGAHEQYF

v_gene: TRBV18
len: 16
abundance: few
j_gene: TRBJ1-2
d_gene: TRBD1
CDR3nt: TGTGCCAGCTCACCTCAACCCGGACAGGCTAACTATGGCTACACCTTC
CDR3aa: CASSPQPGQANYGYTF

v_gene: TRBV5-4
len: 16
abundance: -
j_gene: TRBJ1-1
d_gene: -
CDR3nt: TGTGCCAGCAGCTTTCTGGTAACGGGGGCCACCGACGAAGCTTTCTTT
CDR3aa: CASSFLVTGATDEAFF

v_gene: TRBV28
len: 15
abundance: -
j_gene: TRBJ2-3
d_gene: -
CDR3nt: TGTGCCAGCAGTATCCCCCACAGGGCCACAGATACGCAGTATTTT
CDR3aa: CASSIPHRATDTQYF

v_gene: TRBV12-3/TRBV12-4
len: 14
abundance: -
j_gene: TRBJ1-1
d_gene: -
CDR3nt: TGTGCCAGCAGCCGTATATCCACGAACACTGAAGCTTTCTTT
CDR3aa: CASSRISTNTEAFF

v_gene: TRBV29-1
len: 11
abundance: -
j_gene: TRBJ2-1
d_gene: -
CDR3nt: TGCAGCGTTAGTTGGGGCGATGAGCAGTTCTTC
CDR3aa: CSVSWGDEQFF

v_gene: TRBV20-1
len: 16
abundance: -
j_gene: TRBJ2-1
d_gene: TRBD2
CDR3nt: TGCAGTGCTAGAGTCGGGACTAGCGGGTTCTACAATGAGCAGTTCTTC
CDR3aa: CSARVGTSGFYNEQFF

v_gene: TRBV15
len: 15
abundance: few
j_gene: TRBJ2-7
d_gene: -
CDR3nt: TGTGCCACCAGCAGAGATCCCCAGGGGGGCAGCGAGCAGTACTTC
CDR3aa: CATSRDPQGGSEQYF

v_gene: TRBV4-1
len: 13
abundance: -
j_gene: TRBJ2-7
d_gene: -
CDR3nt: TGCGCCAGCAGCCAAGCAGGGAACTACGAGCAGTACTTC
CDR3aa: CASSQAGNYEQYF

v_gene: TRBV2
len: 15
abundance: many
j_gene: TRBJ1-5
d_gene: TRBD1
CDR3nt: TGTGCCAGCAGCGGCACAGGGGGCGCGTATCAGCCCCAGCATTTT
CDR3aa: CASSGTGGAYQPQHF

v_gene: TRBV2
len: 13
abundance: few
j_gene: TRBJ2-5
d_gene: -
CDR3nt: TGTGCCAGCAGTGGTCAGCCCGGGGAGACCCAGTACTTC
CDR3aa: CASSGQPGETQYF